These T cell receptor beta chains were read from a single sample in a study of shared clonotypes between healthy human individuals. TCRdb's copy holds only in-frame clones and misses some; the assay was immunoSEQ multiplex PCR. This table has some 1 million clones, approximately 72% appearing once. Sample: memory CD4+ T cells sorted from blood. These receptor sequences come from a man younger than 30 in good health. Both conserved end residues are part of each CDR3. D genes are given only for firm matches. A row's size may be missing; if present it is once, few, many or a size class.

clone size	V gene	J gene	D gene	CDR3 protein	CDR3 DNA
NA	TRBV6-1	TRBJ2-5	NA	CATRLSGEETQYF	TGTGCCACCCGACTTTCAGGGGAAGAGACCCAGTACTTC
NA	TRBV5-1	TRBJ2-1	TRBD1	CASSSLDRGAYNEQFF	TGCGCCAGCAGCTCTCTGGACAGGGGAGCCTACAATGAGCAGTTCTTC
NA	TRBV5-4	TRBJ1-1	TRBD1	CASSFGQEIEAFF	TGTGCCAGCAGCTTTGGACAGGAGATTGAAGCTTTCTTT
NA	TRBV5-1	TRBJ2-3	NA	CATRGTSTDTQYF	TGCGCCACCCGGGGGACAAGCACAGATACGCAGTATTTT
NA	TRBV19	TRBJ1-5	TRBD1	CASLKGQNNQPQHF	TGTGCCAGCTTGAAGGGACAGAACAATCAGCCCCAGCATTTT
NA	TRBV2	TRBJ1-1	NA	CASRESSSSKVEAFF	TGTGCCAGCAGAGAGAGTTCGTCCAGTAAAGTTGAAGCTTTCTTT
NA	TRBV7-8	TRBJ2-7	NA	CASSTLYEQYF	TGTGCCAGCAGCACCCTCTACGAGCAGTACTTC
NA	TRBV7-2	TRBJ2-7	TRBD2	CASSLDSGGSYEQYF	TGTGCCAGCAGCTTAGACAGCGGGGGGAGCTACGAGCAGTACTTC
NA	TRBV5-4	TRBJ2-3	TRBD2	CASSLPGLAARTQYF	TGTGCCAGCAGCTTACCTGGACTAGCGGCTCGTACGCAGTATTTT
NA	TRBV18	TRBJ1-6	TRBD1	CASSPIRQGANSPLHF	TGTGCCAGCTCACCAATTCGTCAGGGGGCTAATTCACCCCTCCACTTT
NA	TRBV2	TRBJ2-7	TRBD1	CASSAFPGQITF	TGTGCCAGCAGTGCCTTCCCGGGACAGATTACCTTC
few	TRBV19	TRBJ1-6	NA	CASSEQDSPLHF	TGTGCCAGTAGTGAACAGGATTCACCCCTCCACTTT
NA	TRBV5-8	TRBJ1-5	NA	CASSFGQSNQPQHF	TGTGCCAGCAGCTTCGGCCAGAGCAATCAGCCCCAGCATTTT
NA	TRBV7-8	TRBJ1-6	NA	CASRTAPSVNNSPLHF	TGTGCCAGCAGAACGGCCCCATCGGTTAATAATTCACCCCTCCACTTT
NA	TRBV2	TRBJ1-1	NA	CASSEAYTEAFF	TGTGCCAGCAGTGAAGCATACACTGAAGCTTTCTTT
NA	TRBV29-1	TRBJ2-5	NA	CSVPQGGPGGQTQYF	TGCAGCGTTCCCCAAGGGGGGCCGGGGGGACAGACCCAGTACTTC
NA	TRBV7-2	TRBJ2-3	NA	CASSLARGRTDTQYF	TGTGCCAGCAGCTTAGCACGGGGACGCACAGATACGCAGTATTTT
NA	TRBV2	TRBJ1-2	NA	CASSENFGYTF	TGTGCCAGCAGTGAAAACTTTGGCTACACCTTC
NA	TRBV5-1	TRBJ2-7	TRBD2	CASSLGGLAGGNYEQYF	TGCGCCAGCAGCTTGGGGGGACTAGCGGGAGGAAACTACGAGCAGTACTTC
once	TRBV10-1	TRBJ2-1	TRBD2	CASSLAGSSYNEQFF	TGCGCCAGCAGCCTAGCGGGGAGCTCCTACAATGAGCAGTTCTTC
NA	TRBV15	TRBJ1-5	NA	CATSREGKGQHF	TGTGCCACCAGCAGAGAAGGGAAGGGCCAGCATTTT
NA	TRBV6-1	TRBJ2-4	NA	CASSAGLSKNIQYF	TGTGCCAGCAGTGCAGGGCTCTCCAAAAACATTCAGTACTTC
once	TRBV7-2	TRBJ2-7	TRBD2	CASSTSSGTYEQYF	TGTGCCAGCAGCACTTCTAGCGGGACCTACGAGCAGTACTTC
NA	TRBV29-1	TRBJ1-2	TRBD1	CSGAGGDYGYTF	TGCAGCGGCGCAGGGGGAGACTATGGCTACACCTTC
NA	TRBV9	TRBJ2-4	TRBD1	CASSVDPGQGNSAKNIQYF	TGTGCCAGCAGCGTAGATCCGGGACAGGGAAATAGTGCCAAAAACATTCAGTACTTC
NA	TRBV10-3	TRBJ2-5	TRBD2	CAISDGGGETQYF	TGTGCCATCAGTGACGGGGGAGGGGAGACCCAGTACTTC
NA	TRBV7-2	TRBJ1-3	NA	CASSFGGSSGNTIYF	TGTGCCAGCAGCTTTGGGGGGTCCTCTGGAAACACCATATATTTT
NA	TRBV19	TRBJ1-6	TRBD1	CASSTTDRGHSPLHF	TGTGCCAGTAGTACAACGGACAGGGGGCATTCACCCCTCCACTTT
NA	TRBV6-6	TRBJ2-1	NA	CASSSGTADNEQFF	TGTGCCAGCAGTTCCGGGACTGCTGACAATGAGCAGTTCTTC
NA	TRBV18	TRBJ2-7	NA	CASSPGREPYEQYF	TGTGCCAGCTCACCGGGAAGGGAGCCCTACGAGCAGTACTTC
few	TRBV21-1	TRBJ2-5	NA	CASSNPTGGAQETQYF	TGTGCCAGCAGCAATCCCACAGGGGGAGCCCAAGAGACCCAGTACTTC
few	TRBV2	TRBJ2-7	NA	CASSEAARFVVDEQYF	TGTGCCAGCAGTGAAGCAGCCCGATTTGTGGTTGACGAGCAGTACTTC
NA	TRBV5-1	TRBJ2-1	NA	CASSLAWPPRDEQFF	TGCGCCAGCAGCTTGGCCTGGCCGCCTCGGGATGAGCAGTTCTTC
NA	TRBV9	TRBJ2-5	NA	CASSVGGQETQYF	TGTGCCAGCAGCGTAGGCGGGCAAGAGACCCAGTACTTC
NA	TRBV11-2	TRBJ1-1	TRBD1	CASSLGQLMNTEAFF	TGTGCCAGCAGCTTGGGACAGCTAATGAACACTGAAGCTTTCTTT
once	TRBV30	TRBJ2-3	NA	CAWSELGGGKTDTQYF	TGTGCCTGGAGTGAATTGGGCGGCGGGAAGACAGATACGCAGTATTTT
NA	TRBV2	TRBJ1-3	NA	CASGTGLRNSGNTIYF	TGTGCCAGCGGAACAGGGTTAAGGAACTCTGGAAACACCATATATTTT
once	TRBV5-5	TRBJ2-2	NA	CASSSGTTNTGELFF	TGTGCCAGCAGCTCCGGGACCACGAACACCGGGGAGCTGTTTTTT
NA	TRBV2	TRBJ2-3	NA	CASKAQGSSDTQYF	TGTGCCAGCAAGGCCCAGGGAAGTTCGGATACGCAGTATTTT
NA	TRBV10-1	TRBJ2-5	NA	CASSEWLGETQYF	TGCGCCAGCAGTGAGTGGCTAGGAGAGACCCAGTACTTC
NA	TRBV30	TRBJ1-4	NA	CAWSRGQGSEKLFF	TGTGCCTGGTCCCGGGGGCAAGGGAGTGAAAAACTGTTTTTT
few	TRBV5-6	TRBJ1-1	NA	CASSLGRGAEAFF	TGTGCCAGCAGCTTGGGTCGCGGGGCTGAAGCTTTCTTT
NA	TRBV30	TRBJ1-6	NA	CAWSVPGASPLHF	TGTGCCTGGAGTGTACCGGGCGCTTCACCCCTCCACTTT
NA	TRBV11-2	TRBJ1-4	TRBD1	CASSLDHTGDEKLFF	TGTGCCAGCAGCTTAGACCACACAGGGGATGAAAAACTGTTTTTT
once	TRBV7-8	TRBJ1-2	NA	CASSLASEGLGYGYTF	TGTGCCAGCAGCTTAGCTAGCGAGGGGTTAGGCTATGGCTACACCTTC
NA	TRBV10-3	TRBJ2-3	NA	CAIGASTDTQYF	TGTGCCATCGGGGCGAGCACAGATACGCAGTATTTT
NA	TRBV28	TRBJ1-1	NA	CASSSMNTEAFF	TGTGCCAGCAGTTCCATGAACACTGAAGCTTTCTTT
NA	TRBV18	TRBJ2-3	NA	CASSEKAVKGTQYF	TGTGCCAGCTCAGAAAAAGCCGTAAAGGGTACGCAGTATTTT
few	TRBV13	TRBJ2-7	TRBD1	CASSLGQPYEQYF	TGTGCCAGCAGCCTGGGACAGCCCTACGAGCAGTACTTC
many	TRBV19	TRBJ1-5	NA	CASLPDSFSNQPQHF	TGTGCCAGTCTCCCCGACAGCTTTAGCAATCAGCCCCAGCATTTT
NA	TRBV25-1	TRBJ2-5	NA	CASSDPGVETQYF	TGTGCCAGCAGTGACCCAGGGGTGGAGACCCAGTACTTC
NA	TRBV5-1	TRBJ1-1	TRBD1	CASSLASGQGSGRGTEAFF	TGCGCCAGCAGCTTGGCCTCGGGACAGGGTTCGGGTCGGGGCACTGAAGCTTTCTTT
many	TRBV5-6	TRBJ1-6	NA	CASSLAAGYNSPLHF	TGTGCCAGCAGCTTGGCCGCCGGCTATAATTCACCCCTCCACTTT
NA	TRBV4-1	TRBJ1-5	NA	CASSQVDIQPQHF	TGCGCCAGCAGCCAAGTAGATATTCAGCCCCAGCATTTT